Listed below are T cell receptor beta chains from one sample, sequenced in a study of T cell responses to AZD1222 COVID-19 vaccine. Libraries were prepared by immunoSEQ multiplex PCR; TCRdb keeps only in-frame clonotypes and omits some of them. Among fewer than 150,000 clones listed, around 93% were seen once. This sample comprised peripheral blood, obtained on day 0 of AZD1222 vaccination. The receptors were sampled from an adult in good health. Both conserved end residues are part of each CDR3. Each record gives: D gene, V gene, clone size, J gene, CDR3 length, CDR3 protein, CDR3 DNA. The D gene is left open where the match is weak. Only some rows state a clone size, as once, few, many or a class for expanded clones.

-	TRBV11-3	-	TRBJ2-7	13	CASSLVPGGEQYF	TGTGCCAGCAGCTTAGTCCCAGGTGGGGAGCAGTACTTC
-	TRBV5-1	-	TRBJ2-2	16	CASSLTGLRDTGELFF	TGCGCCAGCAGCTTAACAGGACTCAGGGACACCGGGGAGCTGTTTTTT
-	TRBV30	-	TRBJ1-4	15	CAWSVQGGLTEKLFF	TGTGCCTGGAGTGTACAAGGGGGTCTTACCGAAAAACTGTTTTTT
-	TRBV18	-	TRBJ2-1	18	CASSPDFGQLGQNNEQFF	TGTGCCAGCTCACCAGATTTTGGACAGCTGGGCCAAAACAATGAGCAGTTCTTC
TRBD2	TRBV24-1	-	TRBJ2-1	14	CATSAAGPNNEQFF	TGTGCCACCAGTGCAGCGGGGCCCAACAATGAGCAGTTCTTC
-	TRBV5-1	few	TRBJ1-1	14	CASSPGHPNTEAFF	TGCGCCAGCAGCCCGGGTCACCCGAACACTGAAGCTTTCTTT
TRBD2	TRBV2	-	TRBJ2-1	15	CASSAEVAGDNEQFF	TGTGCCAGCAGTGCGGAAGTAGCGGGGGACAATGAGCAGTTCTTC
TRBD2	TRBV20-1	-	TRBJ2-5	11	CSGAGDETQYF	TGCAGTGGGGCGGGAGACGAGACCCAGTACTTC
TRBD2	TRBV4-3	-	TRBJ2-5	16	CASSYRTSGGKETQYF	TGCGCCAGCAGCTACAGGACTAGCGGGGGAAAAGAGACCCAGTACTTC
-	TRBV29-1	once	TRBJ2-7	13	CSVEEGGSYEQYF	TGCAGCGTTGAAGAGGGAGGCTCCTACGAGCAGTACTTC
-	TRBV7-2	-	TRBJ2-7	13	CASSLGRGYEQYF	TGTGCCAGCAGCTTAGGCAGGGGTTACGAGCAGTACTTC
TRBD1	TRBV7-6	-	TRBJ2-7	15	CASSVAQGASYEQYF	TGTGCCAGCAGCGTCGCGCAGGGGGCCTCCTACGAGCAGTACTTC
TRBD1	TRBV6-1	-	TRBJ2-7	15	CASSEFGTGLYEQYF	TGTGCCAGCAGTGAATTCGGGACAGGGTTGTACGAGCAGTACTTC
TRBD1	TRBV5-8	-	TRBJ2-1	15	CASSLGGQPPNEQFF	TGTGCCAGCAGCTTGGGGGGACAGCCCCCCAATGAGCAGTTCTTC
-	TRBV3-1/TRBV3-2	-	TRBJ2-5	16	CASSQDLADPLETQYF	TGTGCCAGCAGCCAAGATCTGGCCGACCCACTGGAGACCCAGTACTTC
-	TRBV19	few	TRBJ1-4	13	CASSIQYGRYLFF	TGTGCCAGTAGTATCCAATACGGCAGGTATCTGTTTTTT
-	TRBV10-3	-	TRBJ1-3	15	CAISEWGSSGNTIYF	TGTGCCATCAGTGAGTGGGGCAGCTCTGGAAACACCATATATTTT
-	TRBV6-6	-	TRBJ2-7	14	CASSYSKYGNEQYF	TGTGCCAGCAGTTACTCGAAGTACGGGAACGAGCAGTACTTC
-	TRBV5-1	once	TRBJ2-7	16	CASSFFAQGASYEQYF	TGCGCCAGCAGCTTCTTCGCGCAGGGAGCCTCCTACGAGCAGTACTTC
-	TRBV6-6	-	TRBJ1-2	14	CASSYSRGAYGYTF	TGTGCCAGCAGTTACTCGAGAGGGGCCTATGGCTACACCTTC
TRBD1	TRBV11-2	-	TRBJ2-7	15	CASSLTLTGGYEQYF	TGTGCCAGCAGCTTAACCTTGACAGGGGGCTACGAGCAGTACTTC
-	TRBV5-1	-	TRBJ1-1	14	CASSLATANTEAFF	TGCGCCAGCAGCTTGGCGACAGCGAACACTGAAGCTTTCTTT